This T cell receptor beta chain came from a study of T cells in Graves' hyperthyroidism and ophthalmopathy. A word on this clonotype: As yet, its antigen is unknown.

CDR3 length equals 15 residues. Germline V gives CDR1 LGHNA, CDR2 YNFKEQ. The V end was cut by 0 bases, the J end by 0 bases, with 8 bases between. The study, taken as a whole, reports: Blood held most thyroid clonotypes expanded above 0.001 frequency.

RNA transcripts gave rise to amplified TCR beta CDR3 regions. First-round RT-PCR of the TCR CDR3 relied on the HTBI primer set. MiXCR was run by TCRdb on the multiplex PCR reads, yielding one entry per CDR3 protein. Here the sample spans a few hundred thousand distinct CDR3 sequences, just over 45% being singletons. Sequenced input: peripheral blood or thyroid tissue (not recorded which). This clonotype was sampled from a woman aged 18-29 years with Graves' hyperthyroidism. This sequence joins TRBV4-2 and TRBJ1-1; D is undetermined. The CDR3 protein is CASSQEGFMNTEAFF. Here the CDR3 DNA reads TGTGCCAGCAGCCAAGAGGGCTTCATGAACACTGAAGCTTTCTTT.